The next 27 T cell receptor beta chains were all read from a single sample in a study of cytomegalovirus exposure and HLA in healthy donors. The PCR used 60 Vbeta and 13 Jbeta primers. Sequencing used immunoSEQ multiplex PCR; TCRdb keeps in-frame clones, though not all of them. Among 200,000 to 250,000 clones listed, more than 75% were seen once. The material sequenced was PBMCs. These receptors came from a male donor in good health and CMV-seronegative.

The chain carries TRBV18 and TRBJ2-3; D perhaps matches TRBD1 (6 bases). V lost 3 bases to trimming and J lost 1 base, with 8 bases between them. The CDR3 consists of 14 residues. In germline, CDR1 is KGHSH, CDR2 LQKENI. The CDR3 here is CASSPDSRTDTQYF. In nucleotides, the CDR3 is TGTGCCAGCTCACCGGACAGCCGCACAGATACGCAGTATTTT.

The V and J genes are TRBV5-1 and TRBJ2-3; D unresolved. Germline V gene lookup returns CDR1 SGHRS and CDR2 YFSETQ. Trimming removed 3 bases from V and 10 bases from J, with 15 bases in between. This CDR3 has 13 residues. CDR3 sequence (DNA): TGCGCCAGCAGCTGGCCGGGTACGGATGCGCAGTATTTT. Translated: CASSWPGTDAQYF.

V gene TRBV30 combines with J gene TRBJ1-5; D is unresolved. This CDR3 region has 12 residues. V shed 5 bases and J shed 0 bases, with 5 bases lying between them. Germline V CDR1 and CDR2: GTSNPN, SVGIG (reference sequence). CDR3 loop: CAWGSSNQPQHF. The CDR3 nucleotides are TGTGCCTGGGGTAGTAGCAATCAGCCCCAGCATTTT. The whole variable domain, filled in from reference TRBV30 and TRBJ1-5, reads SQTIHQWPATLVQPVGSPLSLECTVEGTSNPNLYWYRQAAGRGLQLLFYSVGIGQISSEVPQNLSASRPQDRQFILSSKKLLLSDSGFYLCAWGSSNQPQHFGDGTRLSIL.

The rearrangement links TRBV11-1 to TRBJ2-7, with TRBD1 matching 11 bases. The CDR3 totals 15 residues. Germline-derived CDR1 and CDR2 are SGHAT and FQDESV (reference sequence). V was clipped by 5 bases and J by 5 bases; unmatched bases: 8. The CDR3 protein is CASSAPGQGGHEQYF. The CDR3 nucleotides read TGTGCCAGCAGCGCGCCGGGACAGGGGGGCCACGAGCAGTACTTC.

CDR3 protein: CASSLNREGSGYTF. CDR3 bases: TGCGCCAGCAGCTTGAACAGGGAGGGGTCTGGCTACACCTTC. The rearrangement links TRBV5-1 to TRBJ1-2; a possible D gene is TRBD1 (6 bases). The V gene's germline CDR1 is SGHRS and CDR2 YFSETQ. Trimming removed 1 base from V and 7 bases from J, with 14 bases in between. There are 14 residues in the CDR3.

About this clone itself: This is likely a read error, given that the CDR3 carries no conserved phenylalanine or tryptophan at its end. V and J are TRBV2 and TRBJ1-2, with 7 bases fitting TRBD1. The CDR3 has 13 residues. Trimming cost V 6 bases and J 2 bases; bases outside gene matches: 3. The V gene's germline CDR1 is SNHLY and CDR2 FYNNEI. CDR3 sequence (DNA): TGTGCCAGCAGGCCGACAGGGAACTATGGCTACACCCTC. It codes for CASRPTGNYGYTL.

The V gene is TRBV25-1, the J gene TRBJ1-2, with D uncertain. V gave up 5 bases and J gave up 8 bases, with 21 bases separating them. Germline V gene sequence: CDR1 MGHDK, CDR2 SYGVNS. The CDR3 consists of 15 residues. CDR3 loop: CASSPPLPFSGGYTF. Written as DNA, the CDR3 is TGTGCCAGCAGTCCGCCCCTCCCGTTCAGCGGGGGCTACACCTTC.

This chain links TRBV5-1 with TRBJ2-7, with D possibly matching TRBD2 (6 bases). Germline loops: CDR1 SGHRS, CDR2 YFSETQ. CDR3 size: 16 residues. The V end lost 1 base, the J end lost 5 bases, and 19 bases lay between the germline ends. CDR3 bases: TGCGCCAGCAGCTTGTTTGGCAGACCTAGCGCCCACGAGCAGTACTTC. It specifies CASSLFGRPSAHEQYF.

This chain's CDR3 is CASRLQGDTGELFF. For the CDR3, the DNA is TGTGCCAGCAGACTACAGGGGGACACCGGGGAGCTGTTTTTT. The chain joins TRBV6-1 to TRBJ2-2, with TRBD1 identical over 8 bases. CDR1 and CDR2 from the germline V gene are MNHNS and SASEGT. The CDR3 sequence is 14 residues long. With 6 bases clipped from V and 3 bases from J, the junction kept 3 bases outside the gene matches.

V and J are TRBV19 and TRBJ2-7, with D perhaps TRBD2 (6 bases). Trimming left V 3 bases short and J 9 bases short, with 15 bases between. The germline CDR1 and CDR2 sequences are LNHDA and SQIVND (reference sequence). The CDR3 sequence is 13 residues long. CDR3 in DNA: TGTGCCAGTAGTATGTCGGGAGCCACGACGCAGTACTTC. Translated, it gives CASSMSGATTQYF.

The chain employs TRBV5-4 and TRBJ2-5; no clear D gene. V lost 1 base to trimming and J lost 3 bases, with 10 bases between them. The CDR3 contains 14 residues. CDR1 and CDR2 from the germline V gene are SGHNT and YYREEE (reference sequence). The CDR3 DNA reads as TGTGCCAGCAGCTTGTATTACAGTAAAGAGACCCAGTACTTC. Its protein product is CASSLYYSKETQYF.

V and J are TRBV4-1 and TRBJ2-1; 8 bases fit TRBD2. CDR1 is MGHRA, CDR2 YSYEKL, per germline. Trimming removed 1 base from V and 4 bases from J; junction bases left unmatched: 9. This CDR3 spans 17 amino acids. The CDR3 spells CASSQVIPAGVYNEQFF. The CDR3 DNA reads as TGCGCCAGCAGCCAAGTAATCCCAGCGGGAGTTTACAATGAGCAGTTCTTC.

The chain employs TRBV21-1 and TRBJ1-5. TRBV21-1 constitutes a pseudogene. This CDR3 is 16 amino acids long. The CDR3 region has the DNA TGTGCCAGCAGCAAAGGTAGAGACGACTACAATCAGCCCCAGCATTTT. This encodes CASSKGRDDYNQPQHF.

The V gene is TRBV5-1, the J gene TRBJ1-6, with D maybe TRBD1 (5 bases). This CDR3 has 15 residues. Germline loops: CDR1 SGHRS, CDR2 YFSETQ. V lost 0 bases, J lost 10 bases, and 14 bases lay in between. DNA for the CDR3: TGCGCCAGCAGCTTGGGCCAGGGAAGTGGCTCACCCCTCCACTTT. The encoded protein is CASSLGQGSGSPLHF.

CDR3 DNA sequence: TGTGCCAGCAGTTCAGGACTAGCGGGAGTTCTGCAGGAGCAGTACTTC. Protein product: CASSSGLAGVLQEQYF. The V gene is TRBV27, the J gene TRBJ2-7, with TRBD2 matching over 13 bases. This CDR3 region has 16 residues. The trim removed 4 bases at V and 7 bases at J, leaving 10 bases unmatched. The germline V gene has CDR1 MNHEY and CDR2 SMNVEV (reference sequence).

J is TRBJ2-2 and V is TRBV5-1; D is unclear. The V end lost 1 base, the J end lost 6 bases, and 4 bases lay between the germline ends. The CDR3 is 12 amino acids. The germline V gene has CDR1 SGHRS and CDR2 YFSETQ. The CDR3: CASSLSAGELFF. In DNA form, the CDR3 reads TGCGCCAGCAGCTTGTCGGCCGGGGAGCTGTTTTTT.

This chain links TRBV5-1 with TRBJ2-2, with TRBD1 matching 10 bases. The CDR3 loop spans 16 amino acids. Losses at the gene ends were 3 bases for V and 4 bases for J; bases not matched to a gene: 6. The germline CDR1 and CDR2 sequences are SGHRS and YFSETQ. Written as DNA, the CDR3 is TGCGCCAGCAGCTCGACAGGGGGCAGGCGCACCGGGGAGCTGTTTTTT. It translates to CASSSTGGRRTGELFF.

J is TRBJ2-1 and V is TRBV11-3; no definite D call. The CDR3 is made up of 12 amino acids. Germline V gene sequence: CDR1 SGHNT, CDR2 YENEEA. Trimming stripped 0 bases from V and 12 bases from J, with 9 bases between. The CDR3 region has the DNA TGTGCCAGCAGCTTAGATCTCGAGGTGCAGTTCTTC. Translation: CASSLDLEVQFF.

In this sample, this clone turned up many times. V gene TRBV6-1 combines with J gene TRBJ1-4; 8 nucleotides agree with TRBD1. Germline V lookup: CDR1 MNHNS, CDR2 SASEGT. V shed 0 bases, J shed 5 bases, and the junction held 8 bases outside the gene matches. This CDR3 is 17 amino acids long. For the CDR3, the DNA is TGTGCCAGCAGTGAAGCGGGCAGGGGGCGCGGAAATGAAAAACTGTTTTTT. It translates to CASSEAGRGRGNEKLFF.

The chain is built from TRBV20-1 and TRBJ2-7; 8 bases line up with TRBD2. V lost 5 bases and J lost 6; bases outside the gene matches: 3. The CDR3 is 11 residues long. Per the germline V gene, CDR1 is DFQATT and CDR2 is SNEGSKA (reference sequence). CDR3 coding DNA: TGCAGTGCTCCAACTAGCGGCGAGCAGTACTTC. Amino acid sequence: CSAPTSGEQYF.

This chain links TRBV28 with TRBJ2-7; TRBD2 is a possible D gene (6 bases). V was pared by 2 bases and J by 0 bases, with 14 bases between. The CDR3 loop spans 16 amino acids. The V gene's germline CDR1 is MDHEN and CDR2 SYDVKM. The DNA of the CDR3 is TGTGCCAGCAGTTTAGGGACTCACTGGGCCTCCTACGAGCAGTACTTC. This gives the protein CASSLGTHWASYEQYF.

This clone was seen a few times. This chain joins TRBV19 and TRBJ1-1; 7 nucleotides align to TRBD1. Trimming cost V 5 bases and J 4 bases; bases outside gene matches: 7. Germline V gene data show CDR1 as LNHDA and CDR2 as SQIVND (reference sequence). The CDR3 spans 14 residues. The CDR3 region has the DNA TGTGCCAGTAGTTCACAGGGGAAAGGCACTGAAGCTTTCTTT. Translating it yields CASSSQGKGTEAFF.

The chain uses TRBV6-1 and TRBJ1-3, with D unresolved. Trimming took 4 bases from V and 0 from J, leaving 13 bases between them. The CDR3 is 16 residues long. Germline V lookup: CDR1 MNHNS, CDR2 SASEGT. The CDR3 coding sequence is TGTGCCAGCAGTGTTGAGCGTCGGAGCTCTGGAAACACCATATATTTT. It translates to CASSVERRSSGNTIYF.

V and J are TRBV6-5 and TRBJ2-3; 8 bases line up with TRBD2. Unmatched junction bases numbered 7, after V lost 6 bases and J lost 2 bases. Germline CDR1 reads MNHEY; CDR2 reads SVGAGI. The CDR3 runs to 15 residues. The CDR3 sequence is CASRQLAATTDTQYF. CDR3 nucleotides: TGTGCCAGCAGACAACTAGCGGCAACCACAGATACGCAGTATTTT.

The table lists this clone with a few counts. The chain carries TRBV5-4 and TRBJ2-6; tentatively, D is TRBD1 (6 bases). This CDR3 spans 16 amino acids. The germline gives CDR1 SGHNT, CDR2 YYREEE (reference sequence). The V end was cut by 4 bases, the J end by 1 base, with 12 bases between. CDR3 in DNA: TGTGCCAGCAGCAACAGGGAAAGATCTGGGGCCAACGTCCTGACTTTC. This translates into CASSNRERSGANVLTF.

The chain joins TRBV19 to TRBJ1-2, with TRBD1 as a possible D gene (6 bases). Trimming stripped 7 bases from V and 3 bases from J, with 15 bases between. Germline assignment: CDR1 LNHDA and CDR2 SQIVND (reference sequence). The CDR3 has 14 residues. In DNA, the CDR3 is TGTGCCAGTAATAAAGTCGGACAGTACTATGGCTACACCTTC. It codes for CASNKVGQYYGYTF.

V usage is TRBV28 and J usage is TRBJ1-2, with D maybe TRBD1 (5 bases). This CDR3 comprises 13 residues. Germline values: CDR1 MDHEN, CDR2 SYDVKM. Trimming took 5 bases from V and 5 from J, leaving 12 bases between them. CDR3 sequence: CASSPGPDYGYTF. CDR3 sequence (DNA): TGTGCCAGCAGTCCAGGGCCCGATTATGGCTACACCTTC.